This TCR beta chain was recorded in a study of vaccination and CD4 T cells after COVID-19. Whole-study context: Cells were stimulated with overlapping spike peptides from SARS-CoV-2, HCoV-NL63, HCoV-OC43 and HCoV-229E. Whole-study results and caveats: Clonotypes reactive to SARS-CoV-2 had a median that went up from approximately 21 to 40, but not significantly.

Trimming left V 0 bases short and J 1 base short, with 15 bases between. Germline lookup yields CDR1 MNHEY and CDR2 SVGAGI. The CDR3 has 17 amino acids. Sequenced with the Oncomine TCR Beta short-read assay was DNA taken from cultured CD4+ T cells. A single record per CDR3 protein comes from TCRdb applying MiXCR to the PCR reads. The sample has tens of thousands of distinct CDR3 sequences, about two fifths seen once. This clonotype was seen repeatedly, ten times or more. The target antigen is unknown. Stated time point: late sampling 161 to 241 days after vaccination in a few convalescent patients. Treatment meaning: 10-day PBMC culture with coronavirus spike peptide pools or control peptides (ViraFEST assay). Expanded clonotypes were found by TCR sequencing after peptide-pool stimulation (ViraFEST). On day 3 and again on day 7, fresh IL-2 medium was used to replace half the medium.

This chain joins TRBV6-5 and TRBJ1-2; no clear D. The material sequenced was CD4+ T cells from blood, cultured in vitro, taken about 7 months after SARS-CoV-2 vaccination. The receptor's source is a human donor who had recovered from COVID-19. DNA for the CDR3: TGTGCCAGCAGTTACTCGACCGACGGGCTCGATAACTATGGCTACACCTTC. Translating gives CASSYSTDGLDNYGYTF.